This TCR beta chain was captured by sequencing in a study of blood T cell repertoires in COVID-19. Overall study: The United States, Italy and Spain were the sources of the acute and convalescent COVID-19 samples. Sources were T cells, B-cell-depleted T cells, or PBMCs; the material itself was cDNA or gDNA.

Seattle patient enrollment occurred during active infection, with longitudinal follow-up thereafter. Under the authors' procedure: Amplification with reference gene primers provided the estimates of nucleated cell counts. TCRdb's copy holds only in-frame clones and misses some; the assay was immunoSEQ multiplex PCR. Clone size and V and J calls were adopted from that table, with D and trimming inferred from the DNA. The repertoire has around 100,000 clones, 87% of them found once; the top ten carry about 5.7%. This CDR3 region has 16 residues. Trimming took 1 base from V and 6 from J; bases not matched to a gene: 5. Per the germline V gene, CDR1 is MDHEN and CDR2 is SYDVKM.

The receptor was isolated from a woman in her forties or fifties with COVID-19, enrolled during active disease. The sample consisted of peripheral blood. This sequence joins TRBV28 and TRBJ2-1; 11 bases match TRBD1. The CDR3 loop is CASSLSGQGAVNEQFF. CDR3 nucleotide sequence: TGTGCCAGCAGTTTATCAGGACAGGGGGCCGTCAATGAGCAGTTCTTC.